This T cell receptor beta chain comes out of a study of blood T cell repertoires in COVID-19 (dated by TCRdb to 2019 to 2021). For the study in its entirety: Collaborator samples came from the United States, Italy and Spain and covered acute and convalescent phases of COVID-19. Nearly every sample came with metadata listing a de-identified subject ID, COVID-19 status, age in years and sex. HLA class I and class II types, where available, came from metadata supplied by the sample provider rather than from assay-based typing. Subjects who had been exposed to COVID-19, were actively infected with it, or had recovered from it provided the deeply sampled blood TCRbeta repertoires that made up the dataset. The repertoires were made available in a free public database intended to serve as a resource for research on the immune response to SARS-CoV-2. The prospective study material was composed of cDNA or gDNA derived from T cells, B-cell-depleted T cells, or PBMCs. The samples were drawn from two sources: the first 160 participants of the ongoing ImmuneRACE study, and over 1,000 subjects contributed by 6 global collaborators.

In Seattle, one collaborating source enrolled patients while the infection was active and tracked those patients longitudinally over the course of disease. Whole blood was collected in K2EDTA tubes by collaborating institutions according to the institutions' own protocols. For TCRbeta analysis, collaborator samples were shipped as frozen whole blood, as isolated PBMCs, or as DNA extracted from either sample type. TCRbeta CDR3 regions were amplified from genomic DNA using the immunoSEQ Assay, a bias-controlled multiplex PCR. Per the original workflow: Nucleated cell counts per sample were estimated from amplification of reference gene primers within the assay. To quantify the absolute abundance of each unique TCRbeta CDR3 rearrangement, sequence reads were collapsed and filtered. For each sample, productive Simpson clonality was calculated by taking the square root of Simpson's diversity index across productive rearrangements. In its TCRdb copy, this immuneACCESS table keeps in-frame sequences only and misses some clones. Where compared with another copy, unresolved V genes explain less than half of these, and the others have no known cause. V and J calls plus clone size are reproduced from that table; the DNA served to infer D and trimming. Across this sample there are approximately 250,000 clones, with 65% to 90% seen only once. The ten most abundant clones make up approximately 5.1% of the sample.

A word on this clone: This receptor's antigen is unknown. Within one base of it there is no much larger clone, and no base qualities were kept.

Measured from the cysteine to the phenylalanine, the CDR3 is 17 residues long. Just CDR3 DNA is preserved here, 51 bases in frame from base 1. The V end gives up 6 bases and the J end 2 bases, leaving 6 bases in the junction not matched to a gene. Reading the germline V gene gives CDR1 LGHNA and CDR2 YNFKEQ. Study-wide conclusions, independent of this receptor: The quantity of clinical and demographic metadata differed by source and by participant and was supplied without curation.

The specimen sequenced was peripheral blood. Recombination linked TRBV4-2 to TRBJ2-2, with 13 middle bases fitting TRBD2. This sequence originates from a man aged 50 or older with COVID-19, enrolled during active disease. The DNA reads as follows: TGTGCCAGCAGTTCACTAGCGGGGGGGATAAACACCGGGGAGCTGTTTTTT. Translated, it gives CASSSLAGGINTGELFF.